The rows below give T cell receptor beta chains drawn from one sample of a study of blood T cell repertoires in COVID-19. The assay was immunoSEQ multiplex PCR, and TCRdb's table has in-frame clones only and misses some. The sample shows approximately 210,000 clones, more than 75% of them seen only once. Sequencing input: PBMCs or T cells enriched from blood (not recorded which). The receptors come from a young man with acute COVID-19. CDR3s include the opening cysteine and the closing phenylalanine or tryptophan. A D gene is named only where the DNA matches it firmly. Size is stated for part of the rows, as once, few or many counts, or as a class when the clone is expanded.

cdr3_aa	cdr3_nt	d_call	clone_size	v_call	j_call
CASSLASQAGYF	TGTGCCAGCAGTTTAGCCTCACAGGCCGGGTACTTC	NA	NA	TRBV12-3/TRBV12-4	TRBJ2-7
CASEGNTGELFF	TGTGCCAGCGAGGGGAACACCGGGGAGCTGTTTTTT	NA	NA	TRBV11-3	TRBJ2-2
CSVEAFETQYF	TGCAGCGTTGAAGCGTTCGAGACCCAGTACTTC	NA	once	TRBV29-1	TRBJ2-5
CASSLTGLAAYEQYF	TGTGCCAGCAGCTTAACGGGACTAGCGGCCTACGAGCAGTACTTC	TRBD2	NA	TRBV7-3	TRBJ2-7
CASSLVPGQGSEKLFF	TGTGCCAGCAGCTTGGTTCCAGGGCAGGGGAGTGAAAAACTGTTTTTT	NA	once	TRBV5-6	TRBJ1-4
CASSVSGGGADTQYF	TGCGCCAGCAGCGTTAGCGGGGGGGGAGCAGATACGCAGTATTTT	TRBD2	NA	TRBV5-1	TRBJ2-3
CATSQGQETQYF	TGTGCCACATCACAGGGTCAGGAGACCCAGTACTTC	NA	NA	TRBV6-5	TRBJ2-5
CASTLTGVMNTEAFF	TGTGCCAGCACCTTGACAGGGGTTATGAACACTGAAGCTTTCTTT	TRBD1	NA	TRBV6-6	TRBJ1-1
CASSSDRTYEQYF	TGTGCCAGCAGCTCAGACAGGACCTACGAGCAGTACTTC	NA	NA	TRBV7-9	TRBJ2-7
CASSVAQGGNSPLHF	TGTGCCAGCAGCGTAGCCCAGGGAGGGAATTCACCCCTCCACTTT	NA	once	TRBV9	TRBJ1-6
CASSPPRSGVPGGELFF	TGCGCCAGCAGCCCCCCCCGGAGCGGGGTACCGGGCGGGGAGCTGTTTTTT	TRBD2	once	TRBV5-1	TRBJ2-2
CASSESRQRSYNEQFF	TGCGCCAGCAGTGAGAGTCGGCAGCGCTCCTACAATGAGCAGTTCTTC	NA	NA	TRBV10-1	TRBJ2-1
CAISEAGTGGFTSNQPQHF	TGTGCCATCAGTGAGGCCGGGACAGGGGGATTTACGAGCAATCAGCCCCAGCATTTT	TRBD1	NA	TRBV10-3	TRBJ1-5
CASGPRTTSSEKLFF	TGTGCCAGCGGTCCCCGTACAACGTCGTCCGAAAAACTGTTTTTT	NA	NA	TRBV6-5	TRBJ1-4
CASKLQGFEQFF	TGCGCCAGCAAGCTACAGGGTTTCGAGCAGTTCTTC	NA	NA	TRBV5-1	TRBJ2-1
CASSEPISMNTEAFF	TGTGCCAGCAGTGAACCCATAAGCATGAACACTGAAGCTTTCTTT	NA	NA	TRBV6-1	TRBJ1-1
CASSLGGGASETQYF	TGTGCCAGCAGCTTAGGCGGGGGGGCTTCTGAGACCCAGTACTTC	TRBD2	NA	TRBV7-3	TRBJ2-5
CATSRSSGQNYGYTF	TGTGCCACCAGCAGATCGTCGGGACAGAACTATGGCTACACCTTC	TRBD1	NA	TRBV15	TRBJ1-2
CASQRGGTYEQYF	TGTGCCAGCCAAAGAGGGGGTACCTACGAGCAGTACTTC	NA	NA	TRBV5-5	TRBJ2-7
CASSILAGQGIGYGYTF	TGTGCCAGTAGTATCCTCGCTGGACAGGGGATTGGGTATGGCTACACCTTC	TRBD1	NA	TRBV19	TRBJ1-2
CASSLARADSLHNQPQHF	TGTGCCAGCAGCTTAGCGCGGGCGGATTCCCTACACAATCAGCCCCAGCATTTT	NA	NA	TRBV7-6	TRBJ1-5
CAWGLQGPPLHF	TGTGCCTGGGGGTTACAGGGTCCACCCCTCCACTTT	NA	NA	TRBV30	TRBJ1-6
CASSPTTGSTIYF	TGTGCCAGCAGCCCTACCACAGGAAGCACCATATATTTT	NA	NA	TRBV9	TRBJ1-3
CASSILGGLSTDTQYF	TGTGCCAGTAGTATTCTGGGGGGACTTAGCACAGATACGCAGTATTTT	NA	NA	TRBV19	TRBJ2-3
CASRSGTGGMGGYTF	TGTGCCAGCAGATCCGGGACAGGGGGAATGGGTGGCTACACCTTC	TRBD1	NA	TRBV6-5	TRBJ1-2
CASSRGGTGFYEQYF	TGTGCCAGTAGTCGGGGGGGGACAGGGTTCTACGAGCAGTACTTC	NA	few	TRBV19	TRBJ2-7
CASSERGNQPQHF	TGTGCCAGCAGTGAAAGGGGGAATCAGCCCCAGCATTTT	NA	NA	TRBV6-1	TRBJ1-5
CASSPRDRGLGEQYF	TGTGCCAGCAGCCCCCGGGACAGGGGGCTGGGGGAGCAGTACTTC	TRBD1	once	TRBV5-4	TRBJ2-7
CASSLDGTGVLGELFF	TGCGCCAGCAGCTTGGACGGGACAGGGGTATTGGGGGAGCTGTTTTTT	TRBD1	NA	TRBV5-1	TRBJ2-2
CSVWTGSHEQYF	TGCAGCGTTTGGACAGGGTCTCACGAGCAGTACTTC	TRBD1	NA	TRBV29-1	TRBJ2-7
CASSRTQLSNQPQHF	TGTGCCAGCAGCCGCACACAACTAAGCAATCAGCCCCAGCATTTT	NA	NA	TRBV28	TRBJ1-5
CASSWSGGSSYNEQFF	TGCGCCAGCAGCTGGAGCGGGGGAAGCTCCTACAATGAGCAGTTCTTC	TRBD2	NA	TRBV5-1	TRBJ2-1
CASGVGGGGEQFF	TGTGCCAGCGGGGTTGGTGGGGGCGGTGAGCAGTTCTTC	NA	once	TRBV19	TRBJ2-1
CATSGQPFEDTQYF	TGTGCCACCAGTGGACAGCCTTTCGAGGATACGCAGTATTTT	NA	NA	TRBV24-1	TRBJ2-3
CASSLERGLRNTIYF	TGTGCCAGCAGCTTAGAGCGGGGGCTTAGGAACACCATATATTTT	NA	NA	TRBV7-2	TRBJ1-3
CASSEGVGAQHF	TGTGCCAGCAGTGAGGGGGTTGGGGCCCAGCATTTT	NA	NA	TRBV13	TRBJ1-5
CASSQGMGTRNQPQHF	TGTGCCAGCAGCCAAGGGATGGGGACACGCAATCAGCCCCAGCATTTT	NA	NA	TRBV3-1/TRBV3-2	TRBJ1-5
CATRAGAGYTF	TGTGCCACCCGGGCAGGGGCTGGCTACACCTTC	NA	NA	TRBV6-5	TRBJ1-2
CASSYDPPDTIYF	TGCGCCAGCAGCTACGATCCTCCGGACACCATATATTTT	NA	NA	TRBV5-1	TRBJ1-3
CASSVGQVGNTEAFF	TGCGCCAGCAGTGTAGGACAGGTCGGAAACACTGAAGCTTTCTTT	TRBD1	NA	TRBV10-1	TRBJ1-1
CASSPVAGQGTSPLHF	TGCGCCAGCAGCCCCGTGGCGGGACAGGGGACCTCACCCCTCCACTTT	TRBD1	NA	TRBV5-1	TRBJ1-6
CASSELDRGTEAFF	TGTGCCAGCAGTGAACTGGACCGGGGCACTGAAGCTTTCTTT	NA	NA	TRBV25-1	TRBJ1-1
CASSLGTGGRGETQYF	TGTGCCAGCAGCCTCGGGACAGGGGGCCGTGGGGAGACCCAGTACTTC	TRBD1	NA	TRBV11-2	TRBJ2-5
CASSLPGGNQPQHF	TGTGCCAGTAGTCTCCCCGGGGGGAATCAGCCCCAGCATTTT	NA	NA	TRBV19	TRBJ1-5
CASSLVGGRTETQYF	TGTGCCAGCAGCTTAGTTGGGGGGAGAACGGAGACCCAGTACTTC	NA	NA	TRBV11-1	TRBJ2-5
CASSLSAGARLYEQYF	TGTGCCAGCAGCTTGAGTGCAGGGGCCCGCCTGTACGAGCAGTACTTC	NA	NA	TRBV5-6	TRBJ2-7
CASSASLLNDGTYEQYF	TGTGCCAGCAGCGCCTCGCTTCTCAACGACGGGACCTACGAGCAGTACTTC	NA	NA	TRBV9	TRBJ2-7
CASRDLQGGSYEQYF	TGTGCCAGCAGAGACCTACAGGGAGGGTCTTACGAGCAGTACTTC	NA	NA	TRBV2	TRBJ2-7
CASIETGAGGELFF	TGCGCCAGCATAGAGACAGGGGCTGGCGGGGAGCTGTTTTTT	TRBD1	NA	TRBV10-1	TRBJ2-2
CASSLGGGETQYF	TGTGCCAGCAGTTTGGGGGGAGGTGAGACCCAGTACTTC	NA	NA	TRBV12-3/TRBV12-4	TRBJ2-5
CASSTKNTEAFF	TGTGCCAGCAGTACAAAGAACACTGAAGCTTTCTTT	NA	NA	TRBV6-5	TRBJ1-1
CASSISGGNQPQHF	TGTGCCAGTAGTATATCCGGGGGGAATCAGCCCCAGCATTTT	NA	NA	TRBV19	TRBJ1-5
CAIRTVSTDTQYF	TGTGCCATCAGGACAGTCTCCACAGATACGCAGTATTTT	NA	once	TRBV10-3	TRBJ2-3
CASSLAGGNTEAFF	TGTGCCAGCAGCTTAGCTGGAGGGAACACTGAAGCTTTCTTT	NA	NA	TRBV7-6	TRBJ1-1
CASTPTGNSGNTIYF	TGTGCCAGTACCCCGACAGGCAATTCTGGAAACACCATATATTTT	NA	many	TRBV19	TRBJ1-3